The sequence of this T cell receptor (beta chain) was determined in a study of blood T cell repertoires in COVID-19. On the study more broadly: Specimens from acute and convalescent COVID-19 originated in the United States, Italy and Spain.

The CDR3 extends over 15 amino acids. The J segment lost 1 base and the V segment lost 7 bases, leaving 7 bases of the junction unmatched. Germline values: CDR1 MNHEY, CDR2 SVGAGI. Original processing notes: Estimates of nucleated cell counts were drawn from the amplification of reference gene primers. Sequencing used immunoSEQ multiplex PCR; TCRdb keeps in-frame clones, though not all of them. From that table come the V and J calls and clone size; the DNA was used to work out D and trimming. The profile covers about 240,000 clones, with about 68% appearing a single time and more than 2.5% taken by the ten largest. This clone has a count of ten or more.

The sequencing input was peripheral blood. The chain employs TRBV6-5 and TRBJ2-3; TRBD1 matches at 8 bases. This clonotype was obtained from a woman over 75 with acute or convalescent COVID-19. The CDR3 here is CASTGQGAGTDTQYF. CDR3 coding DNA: TGTGCCAGCACAGGACAGGGCGCGGGCACAGATACGCAGTATTTT.